Presented here are 4 T cell receptor beta chains from one specimen sequenced in a study of blood T cell repertoires in COVID-19. The table came from immunoSEQ multiplex PCR; TCRdb's copy has only in-frame clones and leaves some out. The table shows 410,000 or so clones, with about 88% occurring only once. The material sequenced was peripheral blood. These receptors were obtained from a woman aged 40 to 50 with COVID-19, enrolled during active disease.

The chain recombines TRBV5-1 with TRBJ1-4, with 12 bases matching TRBD1. The CDR3 extends over 15 amino acids. Germline CDR1 is SGHRS and CDR2 is YFSETQ. V lost 5 bases to trimming and J lost 7 bases; unmatched junction nucleotides: 6. CDR3 in amino acids: CASSPRDRGREKLFF. CDR3 DNA: TGCGCCAGCAGTCCCCGGGACAGGGGGCGTGAAAAACTGTTTTTT.

The gene calls are TRBV4-2 and TRBJ2-7, with 10 nucleotides matching TRBD2. V was clipped by 1 base and J by 2 bases; unmatched bases: 2. CDR3 size: 15 residues. The V gene's germline CDR1 is LGHNA and CDR2 YNFKEQ. The CDR3 DNA follows: TGTGCCAGCAGCCAAGCTAGCGGGGGAACCTACGAGCAGTACTTC. Residues: CASSQASGGTYEQYF.

There are a few counts of this clone. The chain combines TRBV9 with TRBJ1-2; D gene unclear. Trimming removed 0 bases from V and 1 base from J, with 10 bases in between. The CDR3 length is 15 residues. Germline CDR1 SGDLS, CDR2 YYNGEE. The CDR3 sequence is CASSVGELGNYGYTF. CDR3 in DNA: TGTGCCAGCAGCGTAGGGGAGCTCGGTAACTATGGCTACACCTTC.

This clone was seen just once. This CDR3 is CASSSGGVTEAFF. The CDR3 DNA sequence: TGTGCCAGCAGTTCCGGGGGGGTCACTGAAGCTTTCTTT. V gene TRBV12-3 or TRBV12-4 combines with J gene TRBJ1-1, with a possible D match to TRBD1 (5 bases). This CDR3 spans 13 amino acids. Trimming took 4 bases from V and 4 from J, leaving 10 bases between them.